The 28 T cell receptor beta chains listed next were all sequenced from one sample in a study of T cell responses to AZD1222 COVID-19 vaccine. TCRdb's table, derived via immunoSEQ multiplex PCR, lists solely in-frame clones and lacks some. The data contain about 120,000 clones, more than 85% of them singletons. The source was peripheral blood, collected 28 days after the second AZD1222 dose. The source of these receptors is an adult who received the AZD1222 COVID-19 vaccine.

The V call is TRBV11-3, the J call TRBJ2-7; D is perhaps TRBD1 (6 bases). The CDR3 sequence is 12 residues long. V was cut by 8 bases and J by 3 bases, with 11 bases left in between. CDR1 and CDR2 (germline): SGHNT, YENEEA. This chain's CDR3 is CASGDTVYEQYF. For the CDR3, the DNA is TGTGCCAGCGGGGACACAGTCTACGAGCAGTACTTC.

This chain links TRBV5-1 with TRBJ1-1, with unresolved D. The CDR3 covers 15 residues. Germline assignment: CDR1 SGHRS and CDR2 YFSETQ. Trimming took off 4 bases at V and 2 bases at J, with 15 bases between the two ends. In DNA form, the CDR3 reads TGCGCCAGCAGCGCCCTGAAGGCGGACAACACTGAAGCTTTCTTT. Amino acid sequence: CASSALKADNTEAFF.

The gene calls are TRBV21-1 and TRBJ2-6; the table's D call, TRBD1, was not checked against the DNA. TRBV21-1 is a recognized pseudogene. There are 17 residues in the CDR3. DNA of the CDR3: TGTGCCAGCAGCCGGTGGACAGGGGGGCCTGGGGCCAACGTCCTGACTTTC. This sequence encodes CASSRWTGGPGANVLTF.

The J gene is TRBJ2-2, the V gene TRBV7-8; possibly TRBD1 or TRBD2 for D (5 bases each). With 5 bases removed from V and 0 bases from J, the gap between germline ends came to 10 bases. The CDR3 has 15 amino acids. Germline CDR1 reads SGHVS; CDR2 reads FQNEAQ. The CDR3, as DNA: TGTGCCAGCAGCGCGACAGCGGCGAACACCGGGGAGCTGTTTTTT. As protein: CASSATAANTGELFF.

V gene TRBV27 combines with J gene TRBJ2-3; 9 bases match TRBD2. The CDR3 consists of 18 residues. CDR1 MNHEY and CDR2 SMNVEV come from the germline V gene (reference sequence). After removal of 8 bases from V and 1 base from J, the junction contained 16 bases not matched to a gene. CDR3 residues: CASSEGWSSGARTDTQYF. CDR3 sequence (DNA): TGTGCCAGCTCAGAAGGTTGGTCTAGCGGGGCACGCACAGATACGCAGTATTTT.

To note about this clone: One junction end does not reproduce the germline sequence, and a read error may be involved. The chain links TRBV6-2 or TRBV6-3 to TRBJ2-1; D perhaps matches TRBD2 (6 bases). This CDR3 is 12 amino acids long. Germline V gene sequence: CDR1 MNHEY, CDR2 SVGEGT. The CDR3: CASSSLGEERFF. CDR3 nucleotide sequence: TGTGCCAGCAGTAGCCTAGGGGAGGAGCGGTTCTTC.

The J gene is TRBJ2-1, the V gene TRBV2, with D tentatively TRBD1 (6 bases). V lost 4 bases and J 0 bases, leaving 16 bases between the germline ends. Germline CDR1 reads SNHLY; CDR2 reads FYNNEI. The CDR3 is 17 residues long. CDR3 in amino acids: CASSGDIIFSSYNEQFF. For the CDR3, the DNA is TGTGCCAGCAGTGGGGACATCATTTTCAGCTCCTACAATGAGCAGTTCTTC.

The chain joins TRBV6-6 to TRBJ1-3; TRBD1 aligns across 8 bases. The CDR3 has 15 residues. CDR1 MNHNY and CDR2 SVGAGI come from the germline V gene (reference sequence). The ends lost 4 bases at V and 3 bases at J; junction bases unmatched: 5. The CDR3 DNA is TGTGCCAGCAGTTTCACCGGGACAGGTGGAAACACCATATATTTT. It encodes CASSFTGTGGNTIYF.

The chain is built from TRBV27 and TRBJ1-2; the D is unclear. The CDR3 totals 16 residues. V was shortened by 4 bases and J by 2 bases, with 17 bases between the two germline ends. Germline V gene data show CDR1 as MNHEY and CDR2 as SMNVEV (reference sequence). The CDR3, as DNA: TGTGCCAGCAGTTCTCAAGCCGGACCGTCCAACTATGGCTACACCTTC. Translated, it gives CASSSQAGPSNYGYTF.

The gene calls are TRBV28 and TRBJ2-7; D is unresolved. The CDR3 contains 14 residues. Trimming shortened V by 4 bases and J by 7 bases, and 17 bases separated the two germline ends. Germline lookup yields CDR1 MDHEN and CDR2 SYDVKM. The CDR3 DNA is TGTGCCAGCAGTTCGCCGACGCTCCGAGAGGAGCAGTACTTC. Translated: CASSSPTLREEQYF.

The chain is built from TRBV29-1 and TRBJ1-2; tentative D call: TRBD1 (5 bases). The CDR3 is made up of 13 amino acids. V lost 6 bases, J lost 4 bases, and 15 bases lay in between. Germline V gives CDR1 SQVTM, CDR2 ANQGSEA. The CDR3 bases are TGCAGCGTCGGTATGGCAGGGACCTATGGCTACACCTTC. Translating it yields CSVGMAGTYGYTF.

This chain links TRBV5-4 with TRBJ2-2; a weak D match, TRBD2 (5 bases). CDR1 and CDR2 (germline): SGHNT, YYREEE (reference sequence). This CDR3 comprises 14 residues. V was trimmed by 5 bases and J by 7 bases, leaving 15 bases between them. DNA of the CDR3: TGTGCCAGCAGTTCCCCGGACTCTGGCGGGGAGCTGTTTTTT. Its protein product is CASSSPDSGGELFF.

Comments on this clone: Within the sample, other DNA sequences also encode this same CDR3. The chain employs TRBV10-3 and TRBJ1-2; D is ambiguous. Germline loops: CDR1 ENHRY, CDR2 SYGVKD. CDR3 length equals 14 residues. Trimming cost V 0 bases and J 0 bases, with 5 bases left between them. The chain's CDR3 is CAISESGSNYGYTF. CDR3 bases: TGTGCCATCAGTGAGTCTGGGTCTAACTATGGCTACACCTTC.

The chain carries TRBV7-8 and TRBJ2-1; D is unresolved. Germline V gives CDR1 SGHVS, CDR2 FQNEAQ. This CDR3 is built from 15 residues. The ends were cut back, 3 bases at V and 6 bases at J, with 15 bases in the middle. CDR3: CASSFSGSSPNEQFF. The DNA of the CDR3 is TGTGCCAGCAGCTTCTCCGGGTCAAGTCCCAATGAGCAGTTCTTC. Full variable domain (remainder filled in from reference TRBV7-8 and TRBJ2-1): GAGVSQSPRYKVAKRGQDVALRCDPISGHVSLFWYQQALGQGPEFLTYFQNEAQLDKSGLPSDRFFAERPEGSVSTLKIQRTQQEDSAVYLCASSFSGSSPNEQFFGPGTRLTVL.

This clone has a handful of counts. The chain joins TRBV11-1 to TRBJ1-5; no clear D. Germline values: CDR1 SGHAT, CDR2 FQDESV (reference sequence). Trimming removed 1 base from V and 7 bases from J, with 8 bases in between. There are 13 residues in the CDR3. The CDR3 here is CASSLGRGQPQHF. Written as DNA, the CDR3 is TGTGCCAGCAGCTTAGGGCGCGGACAGCCCCAGCATTTT.

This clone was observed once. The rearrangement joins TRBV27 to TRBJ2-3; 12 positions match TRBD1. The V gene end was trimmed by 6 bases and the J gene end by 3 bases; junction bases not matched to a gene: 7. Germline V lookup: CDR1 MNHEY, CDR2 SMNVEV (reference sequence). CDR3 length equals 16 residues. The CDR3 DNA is TGTGCCAGCAGCACCGGGACAGGGGGCGTGACAGATACGCAGTATTTT. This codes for CASSTGTGGVTDTQYF.

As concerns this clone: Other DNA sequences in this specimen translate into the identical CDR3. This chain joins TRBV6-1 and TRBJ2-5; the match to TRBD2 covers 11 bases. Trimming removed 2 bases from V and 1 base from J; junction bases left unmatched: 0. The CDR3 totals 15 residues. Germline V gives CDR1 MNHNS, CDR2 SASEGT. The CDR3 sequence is CASSELAGGQETQYF. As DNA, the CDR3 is TGTGCCAGCAGTGAACTAGCGGGGGGCCAAGAGACCCAGTACTTC.

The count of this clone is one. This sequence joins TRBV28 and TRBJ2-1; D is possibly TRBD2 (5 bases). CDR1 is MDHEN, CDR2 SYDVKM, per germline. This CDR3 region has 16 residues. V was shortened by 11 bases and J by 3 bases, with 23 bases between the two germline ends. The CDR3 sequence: CASGVPRATFYNEQFF. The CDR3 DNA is TGTGCCTCCGGGGTCCCTCGGGCCACCTTCTACAATGAGCAGTTCTTC.

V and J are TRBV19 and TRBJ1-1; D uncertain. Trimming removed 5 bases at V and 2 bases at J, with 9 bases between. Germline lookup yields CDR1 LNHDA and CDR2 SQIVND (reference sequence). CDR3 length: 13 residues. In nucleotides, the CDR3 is TGTGCCAGTAGTCCCTTCCCAAACACTGAAGCTTTCTTT. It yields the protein CASSPFPNTEAFF.

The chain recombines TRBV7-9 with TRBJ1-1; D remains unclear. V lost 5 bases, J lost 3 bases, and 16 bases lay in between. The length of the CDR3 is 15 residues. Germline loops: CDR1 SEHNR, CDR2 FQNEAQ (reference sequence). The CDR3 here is CASSPVKGVDTEAFF. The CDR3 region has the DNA TGTGCCAGCAGCCCCGTTAAGGGTGTCGACACTGAAGCTTTCTTT.

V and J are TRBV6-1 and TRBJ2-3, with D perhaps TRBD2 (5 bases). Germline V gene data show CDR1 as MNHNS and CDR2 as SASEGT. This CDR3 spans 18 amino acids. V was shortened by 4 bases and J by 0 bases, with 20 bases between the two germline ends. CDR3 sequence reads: CASSVLLPGLSSTDTQYF. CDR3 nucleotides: TGTGCCAGCAGTGTTCTCCTCCCCGGACTTTCTAGCACAGATACGCAGTATTTT.

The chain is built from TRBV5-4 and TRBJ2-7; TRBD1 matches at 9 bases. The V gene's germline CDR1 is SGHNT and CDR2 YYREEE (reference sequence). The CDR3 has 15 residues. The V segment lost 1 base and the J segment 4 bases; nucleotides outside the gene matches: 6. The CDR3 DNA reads TGTGCCAGCAGCTTGTTCCGACAGGGGGGTTACGAGCAGTACTTC. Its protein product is CASSLFRQGGYEQYF.

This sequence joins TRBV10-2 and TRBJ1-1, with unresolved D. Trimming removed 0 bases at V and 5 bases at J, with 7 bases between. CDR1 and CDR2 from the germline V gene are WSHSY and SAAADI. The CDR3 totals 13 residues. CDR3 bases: TGCGCCAGCAGTGAGTCGAAGGCAACTGAAGCTTTCTTT. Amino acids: CASSESKATEAFF.

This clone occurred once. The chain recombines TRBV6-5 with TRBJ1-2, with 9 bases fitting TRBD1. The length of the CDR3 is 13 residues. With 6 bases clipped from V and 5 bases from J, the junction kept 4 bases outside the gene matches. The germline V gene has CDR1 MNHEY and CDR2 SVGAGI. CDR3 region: CASRQGQGYGYTF. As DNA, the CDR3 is TGTGCCAGCAGACAAGGACAGGGGTATGGCTACACCTTC.

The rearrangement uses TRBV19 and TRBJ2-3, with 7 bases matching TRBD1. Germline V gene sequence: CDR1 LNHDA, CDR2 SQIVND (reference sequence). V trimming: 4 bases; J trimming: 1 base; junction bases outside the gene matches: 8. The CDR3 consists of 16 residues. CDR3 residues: CASSRQGNTGTDTQYF. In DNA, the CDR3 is TGTGCCAGTAGTAGACAGGGTAATACTGGCACAGATACGCAGTATTTT. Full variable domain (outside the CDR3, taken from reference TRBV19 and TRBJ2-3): DGGITQSPKYLFRKEGQNVTLSCEQNLNHDAMYWYRQDPGQGLRLIYYSQIVNDFQKGDIAEGYSVSREKKESFPLTVTSAQKNPTAFYLCASSRQGNTGTDTQYFGPGTRLTVL.

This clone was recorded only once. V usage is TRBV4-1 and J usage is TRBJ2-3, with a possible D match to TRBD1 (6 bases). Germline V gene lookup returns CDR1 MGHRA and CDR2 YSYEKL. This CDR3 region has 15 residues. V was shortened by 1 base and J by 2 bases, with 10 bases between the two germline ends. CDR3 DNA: TGCGCCAGCAGCCAAGCCCGGACAGTCACAGATACGCAGTATTTT. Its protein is CASSQARTVTDTQYF.

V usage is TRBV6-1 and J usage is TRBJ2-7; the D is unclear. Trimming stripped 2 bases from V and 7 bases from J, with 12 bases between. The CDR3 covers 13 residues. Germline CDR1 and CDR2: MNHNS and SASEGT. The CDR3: CASSEPFIREQYF. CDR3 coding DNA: TGTGCCAGCAGTGAACCGTTTATTCGGGAGCAGTACTTC.

The CDR3 nucleotides read TGTGCCAGCAGTTTACGGGACCTAGGGGTTGAGACCCAGTACTTC. Amino acids: CASSLRDLGVETQYF. The chain links TRBV27 to TRBJ2-5, with D perhaps being TRBD1 or TRBD2 (5 bases each). This CDR3 contains 15 residues. The V and J ends lost 2 bases and 5 bases respectively, with 15 bases between them. Germline CDR1 is MNHEY and CDR2 is SMNVEV (reference sequence).